The source of this T cell receptor (beta chain) is a study of blood T cell repertoires in COVID-19. V dropped 1 base and J dropped 7 bases, with 10 bases sitting between them. This CDR3 contains 13 residues. Per the germline V gene, CDR1 is SEHNR and CDR2 is FQNEAQ (reference sequence). Clones were sequenced by immunoSEQ multiplex PCR, and TCRdb holds only the in-frame ones, with some missing. This table has around 470,000 clones, roughly 87% appearing once. Sequencing was performed on PBMCs or T cells enriched from blood (not recorded which). The receptor comes from a man aged 18 to 30 who had recovered from COVID-19. The chain uses TRBV7-9 and TRBJ1-1, with D maybe TRBD1 (5 bases). CDR3 nucleotides: TGTGCCAGCAGCTTAGAACAGGACCTTGAAGCTTTCTTT. This translates into CASSLEQDLEAFF.